This passage covers 9 T cell receptor beta chains from one sample sequenced in a study of blood T cell repertoires in COVID-19. Measured with immunoSEQ multiplex PCR; TCRdb has only the in-frame clones, and not every one. The sample records a few hundred thousand clones, 70% to 90% being singletons. Sequencing was carried out using PBMCs or T cells enriched from blood (not recorded which). These receptors originate from a woman between 18 and 29 years old who had recovered from COVID-19.

This clone appeared a few times. The gene calls are TRBV27 and TRBJ1-1, with TRBD1 identical over 10 bases. This CDR3 contains 15 residues. The trim removed 4 bases at V and 12 bases at J, leaving 14 bases unmatched. Germline values: CDR1 MNHEY, CDR2 SMNVEV (reference sequence). The CDR3 reads CASSWDRGKGRESFF. For the CDR3, the DNA is TGTGCCAGCAGTTGGGACAGGGGTAAGGGGCGGGAGTCTTTCTTT.

The rearrangement links TRBV4-1 to TRBJ1-3; 7 bases agree with TRBD1. The CDR3 is 16 amino acids. V dropped 1 base and J dropped 8; count of bases not matched to a gene: 11. Germline CDR1 MGHRA, CDR2 YSYEKL. Here the CDR3 reads CASSQGDRAVRDTIYF. CDR3 in DNA: TGCGCCAGCAGCCAAGGCGACAGGGCAGTTCGGGACACCATATATTTT.

The V and J genes are TRBV12-3 or TRBV12-4 and TRBJ1-1; the D gene is possibly TRBD1 (6 bases). V was cut by 7 bases and J by 0 bases, with 9 bases left in between. The length of the CDR3 is 13 residues. CDR3 bases: TGTGCCAGCAAAGGACAGATGAACACTGAAGCTTTCTTT. As protein: CASKGQMNTEAFF.

V and J are TRBV6-5 and TRBJ2-1; 7 bases fit TRBD2. CDR1 is MNHEY and CDR2 is SVGAGI in the germline V gene. The CDR3 is 13 amino acids. With V trimmed by 6 bases and J by 8 bases, 7 bases remained unmatched. The CDR3 DNA is TGTGCCAGCAGCGACACGGGGGGAGATGAGCAGTTCTTC. Protein product: CASSDTGGDEQFF.

A remark on this clone: The sample holds other DNA sequences that translate to the same CDR3. The chain uses TRBV19 and TRBJ1-2, with D perhaps TRBD1 (5 bases). V gave up 3 bases and J gave up 2 bases, with 7 bases separating them. Per germline, CDR1 LNHDA and CDR2 SQIVND (reference sequence). This CDR3 contains 13 residues. The CDR3 DNA follows: TGTGCCAGTAGTATTCAGGGCAACTATGGCTACACCTTC. This translates into CASSIQGNYGYTF.

The genes are TRBV6-5 and TRBJ2-7; TRBD1 aligns across 11 bases. After removal of 0 bases from V and 3 bases from J, the junction contained 4 bases not matched to a gene. The germline V gene encodes CDR1 MNHEY and CDR2 SVGAGI. The CDR3 sequence is 16 residues long. For the CDR3, the DNA is TGTGCCAGCAGTTACTCTGGCGGGACAGGGGGCTACGAGCAGTACTTC. Translated: CASSYSGGTGGYEQYF.

This rearrangement joins TRBV19 to TRBJ1-5; TRBD1 is a possible D gene (6 bases). V was shortened by 6 bases and J by 0 bases, with 12 bases between the two germline ends. The CDR3 loop spans 15 amino acids. Germline-derived CDR1 and CDR2 are LNHDA and SQIVND (reference sequence). The CDR3: CASSLQGSSNQPQHF. CDR3 bases: TGTGCCAGTAGCCTACAGGGAAGTAGCAATCAGCCCCAGCATTTT.

The rearrangement uses TRBV3-1 (or the pseudogene TRBV3-2) and TRBJ1-1; 8 nucleotides match TRBD1. Trimming at V came to 0 bases and at J to 0 bases, leaving 9 bases not matched to a gene. Germline CDR1 and CDR2: LGHDT and YNNKEL (reference sequence). CDR3 length: 18 residues. The CDR3 DNA reads TGTGCCAGCAGCCAAGATCCCCGGACAGGGTTTATGAACACTGAAGCTTTCTTT. Its protein product is CASSQDPRTGFMNTEAFF.

The chain uses TRBV4-2 and TRBJ2-2; D perhaps matches TRBD2 (5 bases). There are 14 residues in the CDR3. V lost 10 bases to trimming and J lost 5 bases, with 17 bases between them. CDR1 and CDR2 (germline): LGHNA, YNFKEQ. The CDR3 coding sequence is TGTGCCATCGTAGAGGGTCGTTGGACCGGGGAGCTGTTTTTT. Translated: CAIVEGRWTGELFF.